The 19 T cell receptor beta chains in this list originate from one sample, sequenced in a study of liver allograft versus peripheral blood T cells. Overall study context: Repertoires from peripheral blood of liver transplant recipients were compared with those inside their transplanted livers.

TCRdb re-derived calls from the reads in MiXCR, one entry per CDR3 protein. The sample carries approximately 6,100 distinct CDR3 sequences, 13% to 15% recorded once. These TCRs come from a human patient who had a liver transplant. Certain T cells may be donor cells from the graft.

Judged by abundance, this clonotype is medium-sized (0.01 to 0.1%). This rearrangement joins TRBV19 to TRBJ2-7; TRBD1 is a possible D gene (5 bases). The V end was cut by 5 bases, the J end by 4 bases, with 18 bases between. The CDR3 length is 15 residues. The germline CDR1 and CDR2 sequences are LNHDA and SQIVND (reference sequence). The CDR3 nucleotides are TGTGCCAGTAGTCCCCTCTTGGACAACTCGTACGAGCAGTACTTC. It is translated as CASSPLLDNSYEQYF. Full variable domain (rest looked up from reference TRBV19 and TRBJ2-7): DGGITQSPKYLFRKEGQNVTLSCEQNLNHDAMYWYRQDPGQGLRLIYYSQIVNDFQKGDIAEGYSVSREKKESFPLTVTSAQKNPTAFYLCASSPLLDNSYEQYFGPGTRLTVT.

The rearrangement links TRBV28 to TRBJ1-1, with TRBD1 as a possible D gene (5 bases). This CDR3 comprises 15 residues. The V gene lost 5 bases and the J gene lost 3 bases, with 16 bases spanning the gap. Germline V gene lookup returns CDR1 MDHEN and CDR2 SYDVKM. CDR3 amino acids: CASSGGGGWDTEAFF. The CDR3 DNA reads TGTGCCAGCAGTGGTGGGGGGGGGTGGGACACTGAAGCTTTCTTT.

As to this clonotype: This may be a read error: a much more frequent sequence differs by one nucleotide. The chain uses TRBV27 and TRBJ1-1; TRBD1 matches at 11 bases. Germline V gene data show CDR1 as MNHEY and CDR2 as SMNVEV (reference sequence). The CDR3 extends over 16 amino acids. The V gene end was trimmed by 4 bases and the J gene end by 0 bases; junction bases not matched to a gene: 4. CDR3 DNA sequence: TGTGCCAGCAGTTCCGGACAGGGGGCCTTGAACACTGAAGCTTTCTTT. This codes for CASSSGQGALNTEAFF.

This clonotype is medium-sized by share. The rearrangement joins TRBV18 to TRBJ2-6, with 7 bases aligning to TRBD1. The J segment lost 9 bases and the V segment lost 4 bases, leaving 9 bases of the junction unmatched. This CDR3 comprises 15 residues. Germline loops: CDR1 KGHSH, CDR2 LQKENI. The CDR3 DNA sequence: TGTGCCAGCTCACAGCCGACAGGGAGTGGCAACGTCCTGACTTTC. This translates into CASSQPTGSGNVLTF.

This clonotype has a single count. Given a much more abundant clone one base away, this may be a read error. CDR3 in DNA: TGTGCCAGCAGTGGCTGGGGCAGGGCAAATCAGCCCCAGCATTTT. Amino acid sequence: CASSGWGRANQPQHF. The V gene is TRBV28, the J gene TRBJ1-5; possible D gene TRBD1, 5 bases. V shed 5 bases and J shed 4 bases, with 15 bases lying between them. This CDR3 comprises 15 residues. Germline lookup yields CDR1 MDHEN and CDR2 SYDVKM.

The gene calls are TRBV12-3 or TRBV12-4 and TRBJ1-1; no definite D call. Trimming cost V 4 bases and J 1 base, with 10 bases left between them. The CDR3 length is 14 residues. CDR3 DNA: TGTGCCAGCAGTTCCTCACCAGGGAACACTGAAGCTTTCTTT. Translation: CASSSSPGNTEAFF.

Only a few counts were recorded for this clonotype. The chain employs TRBV20-1 and TRBJ2-1; the match to TRBD2 covers 11 bases. The CDR3 runs 13 residues. The ends lost 6 bases at V and 8 bases at J; junction bases unmatched: 6. Per the germline V gene, CDR1 is DFQATT and CDR2 is SNEGSKA (reference sequence). The CDR3 is CSAVAGGPDEQFF. DNA of the CDR3: TGCAGTGCAGTAGCGGGAGGGCCGGATGAGCAGTTCTTC.

There are a few counts of this clonotype. This chain uses TRBV7-9 with TRBJ2-1; D is possibly TRBD2 (6 bases). V dropped 0 bases and J dropped 6 bases, with 12 bases sitting between them. Germline values: CDR1 SEHNR, CDR2 FQNEAQ (reference sequence). This CDR3 spans 15 amino acids. CDR3 in amino acids: CASSLAGGRRNEQFF. The CDR3 DNA sequence: TGTGCCAGCAGCTTAGCAGGAGGGCGGCGCAATGAGCAGTTCTTC.

This clonotype is medium-sized (0.01 to 0.1%) in the sample. CDR3: CASSPGEQGREQYF. CDR3 nucleotides: TGTGCCAGCTCACCTGGGGAACAGGGGCGGGAGCAGTACTTC. This chain uses TRBV18 with TRBJ2-7; 7 bases line up with TRBD1. V lost 3 bases to trimming and J lost 7 bases; unmatched junction nucleotides: 9. The CDR3 runs 14 residues. CDR1 and CDR2 (germline): KGHSH, LQKENI.

In this sample, this clonotype is medium-sized. The CDR3: CASSLRDRDTEAFF. CDR3 DNA: TGTGCCAGCAGTCTCCGGGACAGGGACACTGAAGCTTTCTTT. V is TRBV6-6 and J is TRBJ1-1, with 9 bases lining up with TRBD1. This CDR3 has 14 residues. The germline CDR1 and CDR2 sequences are MNHNY and SVGAGI (reference sequence). The ends lost 5 bases at V and 3 bases at J; junction bases unmatched: 4.

This clonotype was counted at least ten times. The gene calls are TRBV27 and TRBJ1-6; D not resolved. The germline CDR1 and CDR2 sequences are MNHEY and SMNVEV (reference sequence). The CDR3 spans 13 residues. The ends were cut back, 5 bases at V and 7 bases at J, with 9 bases in the middle. The CDR3 loop is CASSLTANSPLHF. The CDR3 nucleotides read TGTGCCAGCAGTCTAACAGCAAATTCACCCCTCCACTTT.

This clonotype is labeled medium-sized. V gene TRBV6-2 or TRBV6-3 combines with J gene TRBJ2-7; no firm D call. V lost 2 bases, J lost 0 bases, and 11 bases lay in between. Germline V gene lookup returns CDR1 MNHEY and CDR2 SVGEGT. There are 15 residues in the CDR3. The CDR3 region has the DNA TGTGCCAGCAGTTACCTTGCGCTTATCTCCTACGAGCAGTACTTC. Protein sequence: CASSYLALISYEQYF.

This clonotype was found a few times. In nucleotides, the CDR3 is TGTGCCAGCAGCTTAGGACCTGGACGGATCTACGAGCAGTACTTC. This encodes CASSLGPGRIYEQYF. The rearrangement uses TRBV11-3 and TRBJ2-7; D not certain. Trimming left V 1 base short and J 3 bases short, with 13 bases between. The germline CDR1 and CDR2 sequences are SGHNT and YENEEA. The CDR3 is 15 residues long.

The chain employs TRBV28 and TRBJ1-2; TRBD1 is a possible D gene (5 bases). The CDR3 totals 15 residues. Trimming took 5 bases from V and 7 from J, leaving 20 bases between them. Per germline, CDR1 MDHEN and CDR2 SYDVKM. The CDR3 region has the DNA TGTGCCAGCAGTGCTGGGACGGCAAGTATCGGTGGCTACACCTTC. This gives the protein CASSAGTASIGGYTF.

By frequency in the sample, this clonotype is medium-sized. The rearrangement links TRBV7-3 to TRBJ1-1; no clear D gene. The CDR3 sequence is 15 residues long. Between the trimmed V and J ends, which lost 2 bases and 1 base, there was a span of 11 bases. Germline CDR1 is SGHTA and CDR2 is FQGTGA. In DNA, the CDR3 is TGTGCCAGCAGCTTATCGCAGGAGCCGAACACTGAAGCTTTCTTT. As protein: CASSLSQEPNTEAFF.

V and J are TRBV12-3 or TRBV12-4 and TRBJ1-2; D call uncertain. V was shortened by 6 bases and J by 8 bases, with 16 bases between the two germline ends. There are 13 residues in the CDR3. The CDR3 reads CASSLGATLGYTF. CDR3 DNA: TGTGCCAGCAGCTTGGGAGCCACCCTCGGCTACACCTTC.

By share, this clonotype counts as medium-sized (0.01 to 0.1%). J is TRBJ1-1 and V is TRBV7-9, with unresolved D. Germline V CDR1 and CDR2: SEHNR, FQNEAQ (reference sequence). V gave up 4 bases and J gave up 1 base, with 4 bases separating them. The CDR3 loop spans 12 amino acids. The chain's CDR3 is CASSSQNTEAFF. In DNA, the CDR3 is TGTGCCAGCAGCTCACAGAACACTGAAGCTTTCTTT.

This clonotype counts as medium-sized (0.01 to 0.1%). V gene TRBV28 combines with J gene TRBJ1-1; 7 positions match TRBD1. The CDR3 has 13 residues. Per germline, CDR1 MDHEN and CDR2 SYDVKM. J lost 5 bases, V lost 5 bases, and 5 bases had no gene match. CDR3 DNA: TGTGCCAGCAGTCTCGGGACAGAAACTGAAGCTTTCTTT. This gives the protein CASSLGTETEAFF.

In its sample, this clonotype is medium-sized. V gene TRBV28 combines with J gene TRBJ1-5, with 9 bases identical to TRBD1. Germline trimming cut 7 bases from V and 2 bases from J; bases unmatched to any gene: 3. The CDR3 spans 14 residues. Germline V CDR1 and CDR2: MDHEN, SYDVKM. This chain's CDR3 is CASTTGGGNQPQHF. CDR3 DNA: TGTGCCAGCACCACAGGGGGCGGCAATCAGCCCCAGCATTTT.